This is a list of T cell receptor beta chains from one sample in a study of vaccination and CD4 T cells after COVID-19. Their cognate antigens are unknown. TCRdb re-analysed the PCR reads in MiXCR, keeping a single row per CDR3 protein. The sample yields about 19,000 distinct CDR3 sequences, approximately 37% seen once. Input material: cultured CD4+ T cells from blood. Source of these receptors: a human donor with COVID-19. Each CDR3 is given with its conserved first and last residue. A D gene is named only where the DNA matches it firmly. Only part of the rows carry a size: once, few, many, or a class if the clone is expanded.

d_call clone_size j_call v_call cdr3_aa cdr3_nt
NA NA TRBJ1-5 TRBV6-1 CASSDSDRGSQPQHF TGTGCCAGCAGTGACTCAGATAGGGGAAGTCAGCCCCAGCATTTT
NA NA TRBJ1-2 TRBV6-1 CASMRAAGGYTF TGTGCCAGCATGAGGGCAGCGGGGGGCTACACCTTC
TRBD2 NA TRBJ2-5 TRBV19 CASSLGLAGVQETQYF TGTGCCAGTAGTTTAGGACTAGCGGGGGTCCAAGAGACCCAGTACTTC
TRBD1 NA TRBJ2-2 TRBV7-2 CASSSRQGRTGELFF TGTGCCAGCAGCTCAAGACAGGGTCGAACCGGGGAGCTGTTTTTT
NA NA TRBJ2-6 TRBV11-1 CASSPPGANVLTF TGTGCCAGCAGTCCCCCTGGGGCCAACGTCCTGACTTTC
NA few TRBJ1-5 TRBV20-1 CSANVRNQPQHF TGCAGTGCTAACGTTCGCAATCAGCCCCAGCATTTT
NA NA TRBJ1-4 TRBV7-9 CASSLALGGLGEKLFF TGTGCCAGCAGCTTAGCGCTCGGGGGGTTGGGGGAAAAACTGTTTTTT
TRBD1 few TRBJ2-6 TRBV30 CAWMRGQTNVLTF TGTGCCTGGATGAGGGGACAGACCAACGTCCTGACTTTC
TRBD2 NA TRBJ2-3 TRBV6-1 CASRLAGGLRDTQYF TGTGCCAGCCGACTAGCGGGGGGGCTCAGAGATACGCAGTATTTT
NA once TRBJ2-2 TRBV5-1 CASSLVSRANTGELFF TGCGCCAGCAGCTTGGTTAGCCGCGCGAACACCGGGGAGCTGTTTTTT
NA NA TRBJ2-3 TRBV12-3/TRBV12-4 CASSYGTLSTDTQYF TGTGCCAGCAGTTACGGGACACTTAGCACAGATACGCAGTATTTT
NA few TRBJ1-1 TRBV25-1 CASSEAGLNTEAFF TGTGCCAGCAGTGAGGCAGGTTTGAACACTGAAGCTTTCTTT
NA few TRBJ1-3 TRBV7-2 CASSQQVTSGNTIYF TGTGCCAGCAGCCAACAGGTTACTTCTGGAAACACCATATATTTT
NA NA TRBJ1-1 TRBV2 CASSATTGYPEAFF TGTGCCAGCAGCGCAACTACAGGGTACCCTGAAGCTTTCTTT
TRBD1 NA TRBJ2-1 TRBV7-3 CASSPGQGAEQFF TGTGCCAGCAGCCCGGGACAGGGGGCTGAGCAGTTCTTC
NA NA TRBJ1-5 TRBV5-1 CANLRGGNQPRHF TGCGCCAACCTGAGGGGAGGCAATCAGCCCCGGCATTTT
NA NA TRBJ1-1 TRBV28 CASNRRDLRAFF TGTGCCAGCAACCGAAGGGATCTGAGAGCTTTCTTT
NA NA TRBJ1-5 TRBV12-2 CAKHGQVHQPQHF TGTGCAAAGCACGGACAGGTACATCAGCCCCAGCATTTT
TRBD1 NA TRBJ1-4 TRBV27 CASSQGTGGEKLFF TGTGCCAGCAGTCAGGGGACAGGGGGAGAAAAACTGTTTTTT
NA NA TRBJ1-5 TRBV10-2 CASGEGNQPQHF TGCGCCAGCGGGGAAGGCAATCAGCCCCAGCATTTT
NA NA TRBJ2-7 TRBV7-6 CASSLVYGDEQYF TGTGCCAGCAGCTTAGTTTATGGGGACGAGCAGTACTTC
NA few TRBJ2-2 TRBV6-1 CASSPDWGSGELFF TGTGCCAGCAGCCCCGATTGGGGCTCCGGGGAGCTGTTTTTT
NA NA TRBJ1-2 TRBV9 CASSVAAGYGYTF TGTGCCAGCAGCGTAGCTGCAGGTTATGGCTACACCTTC
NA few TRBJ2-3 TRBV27 CASSFATASTDTQYF TGTGCCAGCAGTTTCGCGACGGCTAGCACAGATACGCAGTATTTT